Listed below are T cell receptor beta chains from one sample, sequenced in a study of early T cells in non-severe SARS-CoV-2 infection. Using its own MiXCR run on the 5' RACE reads, TCRdb lists one record per CDR3 protein. The table lists 75,000 or so distinct CDR3 sequences, roughly 10% of them singletons, with 5.7% in the top ten. The sequences come from whole blood, collected at baseline. Receptor source: an adult who was a healthcare worker with PCR-confirmed SARS-CoV-2 infection or an uninfected control (not recorded which). Both conserved end residues are part of each CDR3. The D gene is left open where the match is weak. Rows may omit the clone size; those that give it use once, few, many or a size class.

len	v_gene	j_gene	abundance	d_gene	CDR3aa	CDR3nt
13	TRBV18	TRBJ2-7	many	-	CASSRTQGYEQYF	TGTGCCAGCTCACGGACTCAGGGGTACGAGCAGTACTTC
14	TRBV12-3/TRBV12-4	TRBJ1-4	many	TRBD1	CASRKDRAGEKLFF	TGTGCCAGCAGAAAGGACAGGGCGGGGGAAAAACTGTTTTTT
19	TRBV12-3/TRBV12-4	TRBJ2-1	many	TRBD2	CASSLTSGSNMGSYNEQFF	TGTGCCAGCAGTTTAACTAGCGGTTCAAATATGGGTTCCTACAATGAGCAGTTCTTC
14	TRBV19	TRBJ1-2	-	-	CASSMHEDGYGYTF	TGTGCCAGTAGTATGCATGAGGATGGCTATGGCTACACCTTC
15	TRBV18	TRBJ2-1	-	-	CASSGTRTVYNEQFF	TGTGCCAGCTCGGGGACGAGGACCGTCTACAATGAGCAGTTCTTC
14	TRBV5-1	TRBJ2-4	-	-	CASSPDRAKNIQYF	TGCGCCAGCAGCCCCGACAGGGCCAAAAACATTCAGTACTTC
14	TRBV10-2	TRBJ2-7	many	TRBD1	CASSFVPDRAEHYF	TGCGCCAGCAGTTTCGTACCGGACAGGGCAGAGCATTACTTC
13	TRBV20-1	TRBJ2-5	many	TRBD1	CSAPRTGQETQYF	TGCAGTGCACCTCGGACAGGTCAAGAGACCCAGTACTTC
14	TRBV18	TRBJ1-6	many	TRBD1	CASSPEGQGTPLHF	TGTGCCAGCTCACCAGAGGGACAGGGGACACCCCTCCACTTT
14	TRBV6-6	TRBJ2-2	few	-	CASSYTTGAGELFF	TGTGCCAGCAGTTACACAACGGGGGCCGGGGAGCTGTTTTTT
14	TRBV7-9	TRBJ1-2	many	TRBD1	CASSLPGQLHGYTF	TGTGCCAGCAGTTTACCGGGACAGTTACATGGCTACACCTTC
12	TRBV30	TRBJ1-3	many	-	CAWKGSGNTIYF	TGTGCCTGGAAGGGCTCTGGAAACACCATATATTTT